The 24 T cell receptor beta chains listed next were all sequenced from one sample in a study of long-term antiretroviral therapy in people with HIV. Runs used v3.0 of the immunoSEQ assay and were done at survey level. Assay used: immunoSEQ multiplex PCR; TCRdb lists only in-frame clones, some missing. The data contain 25,000 to 30,000 clones, 93% of them singletons. Sequenced here: unsorted PBMCs, sampled about 6.5 years after starting antiretroviral therapy. These receptors were taken from a woman in her 40s with HIV.

This chain uses TRBV6-5 with TRBJ2-7; 7 bases align to TRBD1. The trim removed 6 bases at V and 7 bases at J, leaving 15 bases unmatched. Germline-derived CDR1 and CDR2 are MNHEY and SVGAGI. The CDR3 covers 15 residues. CDR3: CASSPGSDRAGEQYF. CDR3 DNA sequence: TGTGCCAGCAGCCCAGGCTCTGACAGGGCCGGGGAGCAGTACTTC.

The chain combines TRBV5-6 with TRBJ2-2; 9 bases are shared with TRBD1. The CDR3 extends over 15 amino acids. The V and J ends lost 4 bases and 5 bases, in that order; junction bases with no gene match: 6. CDR1 is SGHDT and CDR2 is YYEEEE in the germline V gene. The CDR3 sequence: CASSQWDRETGELFF. In DNA form, the CDR3 reads TGTGCCAGCAGCCAGTGGGACAGGGAGACCGGGGAGCTGTTTTTT.

In its sample, this clone was seen once. The chain is built from TRBV19 and TRBJ2-3, with unresolved D. Trimming shortened V by 9 bases and J by 2 bases, and 15 bases separated the two germline ends. Germline V gene sequence: CDR1 LNHDA, CDR2 SQIVND (reference sequence). The CDR3 has 14 residues. The CDR3 is CASQWSADTDTQYF. In DNA form, the CDR3 reads TGTGCCAGCCAATGGTCAGCCGACACAGATACGCAGTATTTT.

The DNA of the CDR3 is TGTGCCGTGGGAGGGGGGGCGGGAAGTTCCTACGAGCAGTACTTC. Encoded protein: CAVGGGAGSSYEQYF. The rearrangement uses TRBV10-3 and TRBJ2-7; D might be TRBD2 (7 bases). The V gene lost 11 bases and the J gene lost 1 base, with 21 bases spanning the gap. In germline, CDR1 is ENHRY, CDR2 SYGVKD. This CDR3 is built from 15 residues.

The V gene is TRBV14, the J gene TRBJ2-1, with D possibly TRBD1 on 5 matching bases. CDR3 length: 18 residues. Germline V lookup: CDR1 SGHDN, CDR2 FVKESK. With 5 bases removed from V and 3 bases from J, the gap between germline ends came to 23 bases. The chain's CDR3 is CASSDGTGEIALYNEQFF. CDR3 coding DNA: TGTGCCAGCAGCGACGGAACAGGAGAAATCGCCCTCTACAATGAGCAGTTCTTC.

The rearrangement joins TRBV7-9 to TRBJ2-3; TRBD2 matches at 13 bases. V was pared by 0 bases and J by 3 bases, with 0 bases of the junction left unmatched. Germline V gene sequence: CDR1 SEHNR, CDR2 FQNEAQ (reference sequence). The CDR3 consists of 16 residues. In nucleotides, the CDR3 is TGTGCCAGCAGCTTAGCGACTAGCGGGGGGACAGATACGCAGTATTTT. Translated, it gives CASSLATSGGTDTQYF.

V gene TRBV30 combines with J gene TRBJ1-1; D gene uncertain. Germline V gene data show CDR1 as GTSNPN and CDR2 as SVGIG (reference sequence). V dropped 0 bases and J dropped 6 bases, with 5 bases sitting between them. This CDR3 contains 11 residues. CDR3 amino acids: CAWSVRAEAFF. In DNA form, the CDR3 reads TGTGCCTGGAGTGTAAGGGCTGAAGCTTTCTTT.

This chain joins TRBV5-6 and TRBJ1-2, with 7 bases lining up with TRBD1. This CDR3 is built from 14 residues. With 2 bases clipped from V and 7 bases from J, the junction kept 8 bases outside the gene matches. Germline V CDR1 and CDR2: SGHDT, YYEEEE. The CDR3 DNA is TGTGCCAGCAGCTTATCAGGGGGATATGGTGGCTACACCTTC. This translates into CASSLSGGYGGYTF.

The table lists this clone with a count of one. V and J are TRBV10-3 and TRBJ2-7, with D perhaps TRBD2 (5 bases). Germline CDR1 and CDR2: ENHRY and SYGVKD. V lost 0 bases and J 3 bases, leaving 12 bases between the germline ends. The CDR3 covers 15 residues. DNA for the CDR3: TGTGCCATCAGTGAGTCGGACTTAGCGAGCTACGAGCAGTACTTC. It translates to CAISESDLASYEQYF.

The V and J genes are TRBV18 and TRBJ1-5, with D perhaps TRBD1 (6 bases). The CDR3 is 14 residues long. The germline CDR1 and CDR2 sequences are KGHSH and LQKENI. V was shortened by 2 bases and J by 7 bases, with 12 bases between the two germline ends. CDR3 loop: CASSPSGGEQPQHF. CDR3 sequence (DNA): TGTGCCAGCTCACCATCCGGGGGCGAACAGCCCCAGCATTTT.

The genes are TRBV2 and TRBJ2-6, with D possibly TRBD1 on 6 matching bases. The CDR3 has 15 residues. Per germline, CDR1 SNHLY and CDR2 FYNNEI. Trimming removed 5 bases from V and 4 bases from J, with 12 bases in between. The CDR3 reads CASSPGVLGANVLTF. The CDR3 nucleotides read TGTGCCAGCAGTCCAGGGGTCCTCGGGGCCAACGTCCTGACTTTC.

This rearrangement joins TRBV4-1 to TRBJ1-3; a possible D gene is TRBD1 (6 bases). V dropped 0 bases and J dropped 0 bases, with 12 bases sitting between them. The CDR3 consists of 17 residues. CDR1 and CDR2 (germline): MGHRA, YSYEKL. CDR3 DNA: TGCGCCAGCAGCCAAGATCTTCAGGGGATCTCTGGAAACACCATATATTTT. It specifies CASSQDLQGISGNTIYF.

This clone is a singleton in its sample. The chain carries TRBV7-2 and TRBJ1-1, with 7 bases matching TRBD1. The CDR3 totals 15 residues. Germline V gene sequence: CDR1 SGHTA, CDR2 FQGNSA. Germline trimming cut 7 bases from V and 0 bases from J; bases unmatched to any gene: 8. The CDR3 nucleotides are TGTGCCAGCAAACAGGGGAAGTGGATGAACACTGAAGCTTTCTTT. This encodes CASKQGKWMNTEAFF.

This chain connects TRBV5-1 to TRBJ1-1; tentatively, D is TRBD1 (6 bases). Germline values: CDR1 SGHRS, CDR2 YFSETQ. The CDR3 contains 14 residues. Trimming removed 0 bases at V and 5 bases at J, with 11 bases between. The CDR3 reads CASSLGGANTEAFF. The CDR3 coding sequence is TGCGCCAGCAGCTTGGGGGGGGCCAATACTGAAGCTTTCTTT.

This clone has just one count. The J gene is TRBJ2-3, the V gene TRBV14; 7 bases fit TRBD2. V shed 2 bases and J 1 base; nucleotides not matched to a gene: 6. The CDR3 length is 16 residues. Germline V gene sequence: CDR1 SGHDN, CDR2 FVKESK. CDR3 residues: CASSQLRGKRTDTQYF. The CDR3, as DNA: TGTGCCAGCAGCCAATTGCGGGGGAAGCGCACAGATACGCAGTATTTT.

The CDR3 loop is CASSGMGPEQFF. The CDR3 nucleotides are TGTGCCAGCTCGGGAATGGGGCCCGAGCAGTTCTTC. This chain uses TRBV18 with TRBJ2-1, with D maybe TRBD1 (5 bases). Germline CDR1 is KGHSH and CDR2 is LQKENI. V dropped 6 bases and J dropped 10 bases, with 13 bases sitting between them. The CDR3 spans 12 residues.

CDR3 DNA: TGTGCCAGCAGCCGTCCCGGGGGTGATCAGCCCCAGCATTTT. Translating it yields CASSRPGGDQPQHF. V and J are TRBV7-2 and TRBJ1-5; a possible D gene is TRBD1 (5 bases). In germline, CDR1 is SGHTA, CDR2 FQGNSA. CDR3 length: 14 amino acids. V gave up 5 bases and J gave up 5 bases, with 13 bases separating them.

The gene calls are TRBV6-1 and TRBJ2-5; possible D gene TRBD2, 5 bases. Trimming removed 3 bases at V and 2 bases at J, with 19 bases between. The CDR3 has 17 amino acids. Germline assignment: CDR1 MNHNS and CDR2 SASEGT. The CDR3 sequence: CASSEIRASRLQETQYF. The CDR3 bases are TGTGCCAGCAGTGAGATTAGGGCTAGTAGACTACAAGAGACCCAGTACTTC.

This clone was seen only once. V and J are TRBV7-2 and TRBJ1-6; no reliable D call. Germline V gene data show CDR1 as SGHTA and CDR2 as FQGNSA. The V end was cut by 1 base, the J end by 9 bases, with 4 bases between. The CDR3 is made up of 12 amino acids. CDR3 in amino acids: CASSLVGSPLHF. The CDR3 coding sequence is TGTGCCAGCAGCTTAGTGGGTTCACCCCTCCACTTT.

The gene calls are TRBV12-5 and TRBJ2-7; 9 positions match TRBD1. V was pared by 0 bases and J by 4 bases, with 7 bases of the junction left unmatched. Germline V lookup: CDR1 LGHNT, CDR2 FRNRAP. The length of the CDR3 is 16 residues. The CDR3 sequence: CASGLVQGQGGYEQYF. DNA for the CDR3: TGTGCTAGTGGTTTGGTACAGGGACAGGGTGGTTACGAGCAGTACTTC.

V gene TRBV5-1 combines with J gene TRBJ1-2; 7 bases are shared with TRBD1. This CDR3 has 14 residues. The ends lost 0 bases at V and 7 bases at J; junction bases unmatched: 6. Germline loops: CDR1 SGHRS, CDR2 YFSETQ. The CDR3 here is CASSLGDRAGGYTF. The CDR3, as DNA: TGCGCCAGCAGCTTGGGAGACAGGGCCGGTGGCTACACCTTC.

This sequence joins TRBV2 and TRBJ2-3; the match to TRBD2 covers 7 bases. V lost 4 bases to trimming and J lost 5 bases; unmatched junction nucleotides: 9. This CDR3 region has 15 residues. The germline CDR1 and CDR2 sequences are SNHLY and FYNNEI. CDR3 coding DNA: TGTGCCAGCAGTGGACTAGCCCGGTTGGGAGATACGCAGTATTTT. Its protein product is CASSGLARLGDTQYF.

This clone was seen just once. The chain combines TRBV7-9 with TRBJ2-3; D might be TRBD1 or TRBD2, each matching 6 bases. Germline lookup yields CDR1 SEHNR and CDR2 FQNEAQ (reference sequence). There are 15 residues in the CDR3. V lost 0 bases to trimming and J lost 2 bases, with 9 bases between them. This CDR3 reads CASSLAGGPTDTQYF. The CDR3 DNA reads as TGTGCCAGCAGCTTAGCGGGGGGCCCCACAGATACGCAGTATTTT.

CDR3 sequence reads: CASSYGDRINNEQFF. The CDR3 DNA reads TGCGCCAGCAGCTACGGGGACAGGATTAACAATGAGCAGTTCTTC. The chain has TRBV4-3 and TRBJ2-1; 8 bases map to TRBD1. The V and J ends lost 5 bases and 5 bases, in that order; junction bases with no gene match: 8. Germline CDR1 is LGHNA and CDR2 is YSLEER. The CDR3 runs 15 residues.